These 8 T cell receptor beta chains share one sample of origin, sequenced in a study of T cell responses to AZD1222 COVID-19 vaccine. Sequenced by immunoSEQ multiplex PCR; TCRdb stores in-frame clones only, minus some. The sample carries about 140,000 clones, around 89% recorded once. The sequences come from peripheral blood, collected 28 days after the second AZD1222 dose. These receptors were taken from an adult who received the AZD1222 COVID-19 vaccine.

The chain recombines TRBV18 with TRBJ2-5; D perhaps matches TRBD2 (6 bases). Germline lookup yields CDR1 KGHSH and CDR2 LQKENI. Trimming stripped 6 bases from V and 5 bases from J, with 19 bases between. The CDR3 is 15 amino acids. The chain's CDR3 is CASSYGGAAWETQYF. The CDR3 DNA follows: TGTGCCAGCTCTTATGGAGGGGCAGCGTGGGAGACCCAGTACTTC.

V and J are TRBV28 and TRBJ1-1; D is unclear. This CDR3 is built from 14 residues. Trimming stripped 8 bases from V and 6 bases from J, with 19 bases between. CDR1 is MDHEN, CDR2 SYDVKM, per germline. The CDR3 sequence: CASGNAEAVPEAFF. Written as DNA, the CDR3 is TGTGCCAGCGGAAATGCTGAGGCAGTACCTGAAGCTTTCTTT.

The count of this clone is one. The rearrangement uses TRBV3-1 (or the pseudogene TRBV3-2) and TRBJ2-7, with D possibly TRBD2 on 6 matching bases. V dropped 7 bases and J dropped 8 bases, with 15 bases sitting between them. The CDR3 runs to 12 residues. The germline V gene has CDR1 LGHDT and CDR2 YNNKEL (reference sequence). The CDR3 sequence is CASTTAGLKQYF. CDR3 bases: TGTGCCAGCACCACGGCGGGGTTGAAGCAGTACTTC.

The chain employs TRBV6-1 and TRBJ2-1; D may correspond to TRBD1 or TRBD2 (6 bases each). This CDR3 region has 14 residues. Germline V gene data show CDR1 as MNHNS and CDR2 as SASEGT. The V and J ends lost 1 base and 10 bases respectively, with 14 bases between them. In DNA form, the CDR3 reads TGTGCCAGCAGTGAAGGTTCAGGGGAGGACGAGCAGTTCTTC. This encodes CASSEGSGEDEQFF.

The chain joins TRBV15 to TRBJ2-7; unclear D gene. CDR3 length: 13 residues. V was pared by 1 base and J by 3 bases, with 7 bases between. Per the germline V gene, CDR1 is LNHNV and CDR2 is YYDKDF (reference sequence). The CDR3 sequence is CATSRGVNYEQYF. The CDR3 region has the DNA TGTGCCACCAGCAGAGGGGTGAACTACGAGCAGTACTTC.

This chain connects TRBV19 to TRBJ2-3; 7 positions agree with TRBD2. Losses at the gene ends were 1 base for V and 4 bases for J; bases not matched to a gene: 11. CDR1 and CDR2 from the germline V gene are LNHDA and SQIVND (reference sequence). There are 17 residues in the CDR3. Here the CDR3 reads CASSIGSAGTFADTQYF. The CDR3 bases are TGTGCCAGTAGTATAGGATCAGCGGGGACGTTCGCAGATACGCAGTATTTT.

This sequence joins TRBV7-3 and TRBJ1-3; D may be TRBD1 (5 bases). Germline loops: CDR1 SGHTA, CDR2 FQGTGA. The V gene lost 3 bases and the J gene lost 2 bases, with 14 bases spanning the gap. The CDR3 runs to 16 residues. CDR3 residues: CASSLGGNIPGNTIYF. The CDR3 coding sequence is TGTGCCAGCAGCTTGGGGGGGAACATTCCTGGAAACACCATATATTTT. The variable domain in full, completed from reference TRBV7-3 and TRBJ1-3, reads GAGVSQTPSNKVTEKGKYVELRCDPISGHTALYWYRQSLGQGPEFLIYFQGTGAADDSGLPNDRFFAVRPEGSVSTLKIQRTERGDSAVYLCASSLGGNIPGNTIYFGEGSWLTVV.

The chain joins TRBV27 to TRBJ1-6; weak D call: TRBD1 (5 bases). Trimming removed 2 bases from V and 8 bases from J, with 13 bases in between. Germline-derived CDR1 and CDR2 are MNHEY and SMNVEV (reference sequence). This CDR3 comprises 15 residues. The CDR3 reads CASSLMLRRDSPLHF. The DNA for the CDR3 is TGTGCCAGCAGTTTAATGCTACGCAGGGATTCACCCCTCCACTTT.